This is a list of T cell receptor beta chains from one sample in a study of blood T cell repertoires in COVID-19. Sequencing used immunoSEQ multiplex PCR; TCRdb keeps in-frame clones, though not all of them. The repertoire holds some 260,000 clones, about nine tenths seen once, with roughly 6% in the top ten. The sequenced sample was PBMCs or T cells enriched from blood (not recorded which). The origin of the receptors is a woman younger than 45 with acute COVID-19. Each CDR3 is given with its conserved first and last residue. A D gene is named only where the DNA matches it firmly. Part of the rows lack a size; the others show once, few, many or a class for expanded clones.

length: 16
D: TRBD1
J: TRBJ1-1
size: .
V: TRBV7-6
DNA: TGTGCCAGCAGCCCCTTGGGGGGGACAGGGGTGACTGAAGCTTTCTTT
CDR3: CASSPLGGTGVTEAFF

length: 14
D: .
J: TRBJ1-2
size: .
V: TRBV7-2
DNA: TGTGCCAGCAGCTTAGCCCAACAGAACTATGGCTACACCTTC
CDR3: CASSLAQQNYGYTF

length: 13
D: .
J: TRBJ1-1
size: .
V: TRBV3-1/TRBV3-2
DNA: TGTGCCAGCAGCCAAGATTTGGGGCAGGGTACTTTCTTT
CDR3: CASSQDLGQGTFF

length: 17
D: TRBD2
J: TRBJ2-1
size: .
V: TRBV5-4
DNA: TGTGCCAGCAGCACCCGGGCGAGACTAGCGGCATACAATGAGCAGTTCTTC
CDR3: CASSTRARLAAYNEQFF

length: 15
D: TRBD1
J: TRBJ1-2
size: .
V: TRBV18
DNA: TGTGCCAGCTCAGCACAGGGGCCCCCTAGGTATGGCTACACCTTC
CDR3: CASSAQGPPRYGYTF

length: 17
D: .
J: TRBJ1-5
size: .
V: TRBV6-2/TRBV6-3
DNA: TGTGCCAGCAGTGTATTAGACTCGCCACCGCTCCATCAGCCCCAGCATTTT
CDR3: CASSVLDSPPLHQPQHF

length: 13
D: TRBD1
J: TRBJ1-1
size: .
V: TRBV2
DNA: TGTGCCAGCAGTGGACAGGGGAACACTGAAGCTTTCTTT
CDR3: CASSGQGNTEAFF

length: 17
D: .
J: TRBJ2-4
size: .
V: TRBV6-2/TRBV6-3
DNA: TGTGCCAGCAGCCACGGGAACAGGGAGGGGACCAAAAACATTCAGTACTTC
CDR3: CASSHGNREGTKNIQYF

length: 17
D: TRBD2
J: TRBJ2-5
size: .
V: TRBV10-2
DNA: TGCGCCAGCAGCCCCCAGGGGCTAGCGGGGTATCAAGAGACCCAGTACTTC
CDR3: CASSPQGLAGYQETQYF

length: 12
D: TRBD1
J: TRBJ1-2
size: .
V: TRBV12-3/TRBV12-4
DNA: TGTGCCAGCAGTTTTGGGACAGGGATTTACACCTTC
CDR3: CASSFGTGIYTF

length: 12
D: TRBD1
J: TRBJ1-1
size: few
V: TRBV29-1
DNA: TGCAGCGGGACTGACAGGGGGGTTGAAGCTTTCTTT
CDR3: CSGTDRGVEAFF

length: 17
D: .
J: TRBJ2-7
size: few
V: TRBV1
DNA: TGCACCAGCAGCCGCCCGACCTCTAGCGGGGGCCCTTGTGAGCAGTACTTC
CDR3: CTSSRPTSSGGPCEQYF